Below are 24 T cell receptor beta chains sequenced from a single sample in a study of radiation and T cells in renal cell carcinoma. The table came from immunoSEQ multiplex PCR; TCRdb's copy has only in-frame clones and leaves some out. The table has about 130,000 clones, 81% seen once. Time point specified: blood 2 weeks post-SBRT. Treatment in this sample: 15 Gy SBRT to primary tumor, nephrectomy 4 weeks later. This sample comprised blood, obtained from a patient whose treatment included radiotherapy and nephrectomy. Every receptor here comes from a man between 45 and 60 years old with renal cell carcinoma.

V gene TRBV7-9 combines with J gene TRBJ2-7; the D gene could be TRBD1 or TRBD2 (5 bases each). V was shortened by 6 bases and J by 0 bases, with 9 bases between the two germline ends. The CDR3 runs 13 residues. Germline CDR1 is SEHNR and CDR2 is FQNEAQ (reference sequence). CDR3 residues: CASRGTLSYEQYF. The CDR3 nucleotides are TGTGCCAGCAGAGGGACGCTCTCCTACGAGCAGTACTTC.

The CDR3 DNA follows: TGTGCCAGCAGCTTAGCTCTAGGTGTCAACTATGGCTACACCTTC. This codes for CASSLALGVNYGYTF. V usage is TRBV7-9 and J usage is TRBJ1-2; no definite D call. This CDR3 has 15 amino acids. Trimming stripped 0 bases from V and 2 bases from J, with 10 bases between. CDR1 is SEHNR, CDR2 FQNEAQ, per germline (reference sequence). Filled out from reference TRBV7-9 and TRBJ1-2, the complete variable domain reads DTGVSQNPRHKITKRGQNVTFRCDPISEHNRLYWYRQTLGQGPEFLTYFQNEAQLEKSRLLSDRFSAERPKGSFSTLEIQRTEQGDSAMYLCASSLALGVNYGYTFGSGTRLTVV.

Only one count was recorded for this clone. The chain is built from TRBV5-8 and TRBJ2-3, with D tentatively TRBD2 (5 bases). The CDR3 loop spans 15 amino acids. V lost 5 bases and J lost 3, with 16 bases in between. CDR1 and CDR2 (germline): SGHTS, YDEGEE. CDR3 amino acids: CASSYTGLSTDTQYF. The DNA for the CDR3 is TGTGCCAGCAGTTACACGGGGTTATCAACAGATACGCAGTATTTT.

The V and J genes are TRBV5-1 and TRBJ2-1, with 8 bases fitting TRBD2. This CDR3 region has 14 residues. CDR1 is SGHRS and CDR2 is YFSETQ in the germline V gene. J lost 9 bases, V lost 0 bases, and 5 bases had no gene match. The CDR3 DNA sequence: TGCGCCAGCAGCTTGGGAGCGGGAGCCATTGAGCAGTTCTTC. As protein: CASSLGAGAIEQFF.

This clone appeared many times. V and J are TRBV5-6 and TRBJ1-4; D gene unclear. Trimming pared 5 bases from V and 0 bases from J, leaving 17 bases between. The germline gives CDR1 SGHDT, CDR2 YYEEEE. The CDR3 runs 17 residues. CDR3 DNA: TGTGCCAGCAGTACAAGCCGACTAAGGACAACTAATGAAAAACTGTTTTTT. Translation: CASSTSRLRTTNEKLFF.

The chain has TRBV19 and TRBJ1-5, with TRBD1 identical over 10 bases. Germline-derived CDR1 and CDR2 are LNHDA and SQIVND (reference sequence). CDR3 length: 16 residues. The J segment lost 3 bases and the V segment lost 4 bases, leaving 6 bases of the junction unmatched. The CDR3 spells CASSTGTGAFNQPQHF. The CDR3 DNA reads TGTGCCAGTAGTACCGGGACAGGGGCGTTCAATCAGCCCCAGCATTTT.

This sequence joins TRBV6-5 and TRBJ2-2, with D hard to call. V lost 4 bases, J lost 2 bases, and 11 bases lay in between. This CDR3 is 15 amino acids long. Germline V gives CDR1 MNHEY, CDR2 SVGAGI. The CDR3, as DNA: TGTGCCAGCAGTTCGAATTCGGACAACACCGGGGAGCTGTTTTTT. Amino acids: CASSSNSDNTGELFF.

This clone was seen just once. The chain joins TRBV10-3 to TRBJ1-1; D not resolved. V was trimmed by 0 bases and J by 0 bases, leaving 5 bases between them. Germline CDR1 and CDR2: ENHRY and SYGVKD. The CDR3 length is 14 residues. The CDR3 loop is CAISESGLNTEAFF. The CDR3 bases are TGTGCCATCAGTGAGTCGGGCTTGAACACTGAAGCTTTCTTT.

The chain is built from TRBV10-1 and TRBJ1-5, with TRBD1 matching over 8 bases. CDR3 size: 15 residues. V dropped 5 bases and J dropped 6; count of bases not matched to a gene: 9. Germline CDR1 is WNHNN and CDR2 is SYGVQD (reference sequence). The CDR3 here is CASSTGGTIIQPQHF. The CDR3 bases are TGCGCCAGCAGTACAGGGGGTACTATCATTCAGCCCCAGCATTTT.

The rearrangement links TRBV4-1 to TRBJ2-5; 9 positions agree with TRBD2. The germline V gene encodes CDR1 MGHRA and CDR2 YSYEKL. J was trimmed by 7 bases and V by 0 bases; bases with no gene match: 12. The CDR3 has 17 residues. CDR3 sequence: CASSQEPAGGPVGTQYF. The CDR3 DNA reads as TGCGCCAGCAGCCAAGAACCAGCGGGGGGACCGGTAGGGACCCAGTACTTC.

CDR3 nucleotides: TGTGCCAGCAGCTTGAAGTTTTCGTGGAAAGGCTACACCTTC. Its translation is CASSLKFSWKGYTF. J is TRBJ1-2 and V is TRBV5-8; D unresolved. CDR1 is SGHTS and CDR2 is YDEGEE in the germline V gene. V was pared by 1 base and J by 8 bases, with 15 bases between. This CDR3 has 14 amino acids.

The gene calls are TRBV7-9 and TRBJ2-3; no firm D call. This CDR3 has 15 residues. The V end was cut by 2 bases, the J end by 0 bases, with 9 bases between. Germline CDR1 SEHNR, CDR2 FQNEAQ (reference sequence). The DNA of the CDR3 is TGTGCCAGCAGCTTACGTCAACAGAGCACAGATACGCAGTATTTT. Protein product: CASSLRQQSTDTQYF.

This clone was counted a few times. The chain recombines TRBV30 with TRBJ2-1, with 8 bases lining up with TRBD2. After removal of 0 bases from V and 6 bases from J, the junction contained 4 bases not matched to a gene. The germline CDR1 and CDR2 sequences are GTSNPN and SVGIG (reference sequence). The CDR3 spans 14 residues. DNA of the CDR3: TGTGCCTGGAGTGTATCCCGGGGGGGCAATGAGCAGTTCTTC. It specifies CAWSVSRGGNEQFF.

This clone was counted only a few times. V gene TRBV6-1 combines with J gene TRBJ1-1; maybe TRBD1 (5 bases). The CDR3 is 14 residues long. V was trimmed by 8 bases and J by 1 base, leaving 14 bases between them. CDR1 and CDR2 from the germline V gene are MNHNS and SASEGT. CDR3 sequence: CASGFSGANTEAFF. CDR3 DNA: TGTGCCAGCGGATTTAGTGGGGCGAACACTGAAGCTTTCTTT.

This chain links TRBV5-1 with TRBJ2-2, with TRBD2 matching over 7 bases. V dropped 3 bases and J dropped 4; count of bases not matched to a gene: 6. The CDR3 extends over 15 amino acids. Germline V CDR1 and CDR2: SGHRS, YFSETQ. The CDR3 protein is CASSWTSGSTGELFF. CDR3 nucleotides: TGCGCCAGCAGCTGGACTAGTGGGAGCACCGGGGAGCTGTTTTTT.

The chain joins TRBV19 to TRBJ2-5, with 10 bases identical to TRBD2. This CDR3 spans 15 amino acids. Germline-derived CDR1 and CDR2 are LNHDA and SQIVND (reference sequence). Trimming at V came to 5 bases and at J to 6 bases, leaving 9 bases not matched to a gene. CDR3 DNA sequence: TGTGCCAGTAGTCCTGGGGCTAGCGGGGGTAAGACCCAGTACTTC. Translated: CASSPGASGGKTQYF.

V and J are TRBV10-2 and TRBJ2-5; 7 bases line up with TRBD2. The CDR3 consists of 17 residues. Trimming at V came to 9 bases and at J to 0 bases, leaving 16 bases not matched to a gene. CDR1 and CDR2 from the germline V gene are WSHSY and SAAADI. The CDR3 DNA sequence: TGCGCCAGTAGGGCGGGAGCGGGGTGGTTGGACCAAGAGACCCAGTACTTC. It translates to CASRAGAGWLDQETQYF.

Here the CDR3 reads CASSQVSVSTDTQYF. The CDR3 DNA reads as TGTGCCAGCAGCCAAGTTAGTGTGAGCACAGATACGCAGTATTTT. V usage is TRBV14 and J usage is TRBJ2-3, with D uncertain. V shed 1 base and J shed 0 bases, with 8 bases lying between them. The CDR3 contains 15 residues. Germline assignment: CDR1 SGHDN and CDR2 FVKESK.

This clone was recorded once. V is TRBV2 and J is TRBJ1-2; TRBD1 might be the D (6 bases). The CDR3 sequence is 12 residues long. V was clipped by 7 bases and J by 5 bases, with 11 bases between them. Germline assignment: CDR1 SNHLY and CDR2 FYNNEI. The CDR3, as DNA: TGTGCCAGCATGGGGGGCCCATATGGCTACACCTTC. This gives the protein CASMGGPYGYTF.

This chain links TRBV9 with TRBJ1-2; TRBD1 aligns across 7 bases. The V and J ends lost 2 bases and 5 bases, in that order; junction bases with no gene match: 9. The germline V gene encodes CDR1 SGDLS and CDR2 YYNGEE. CDR3 length equals 15 residues. The CDR3 reads CASSVSTGTEYGYTF. DNA for the CDR3: TGTGCCAGCAGCGTCTCTACCGGGACAGAATATGGCTACACCTTC.

This sequence joins TRBV7-9 and TRBJ2-6; D not certain. The V end lost 6 bases, the J end lost 2 bases, and 17 bases lay between the germline ends. Germline values: CDR1 SEHNR, CDR2 FQNEAQ (reference sequence). There are 17 residues in the CDR3. The CDR3 DNA follows: TGTGCCAGCAGGCCATTGGTCTCAGGAGCTGGGGCCAACGTCCTGACTTTC. It codes for CASRPLVSGAGANVLTF.

This clone was seen just once. V and J are TRBV4-2 and TRBJ1-2, with D perhaps matching TRBD1 (5 bases). Trimming cost V 0 bases and J 3 bases, with 11 bases left between them. The germline CDR1 and CDR2 sequences are LGHNA and YNFKEQ. The CDR3 spans 15 residues. The CDR3 loop reads CASSQDQGTYYGYTF. The CDR3 bases are TGTGCCAGCAGCCAAGATCAAGGGACTTACTATGGCTACACCTTC.

This CDR3 reads CASSLDGAGFYGYTF. The DNA for the CDR3 is TGTGCCAGCAGCTTAGATGGGGCGGGTTTTTATGGCTACACCTTC. The chain has TRBV11-2 and TRBJ1-2; perhaps TRBD1 as D (5 bases). Germline CDR1 SGHAT, CDR2 FQNNGV. This CDR3 region has 15 residues. Trimming left V 0 bases short and J 5 bases short, with 13 bases between.

V is TRBV4-2 and J is TRBJ2-1; 7 bases match TRBD2. Trimming at V came to 2 bases and at J to 7 bases, leaving 20 bases not matched to a gene. CDR3 length: 19 amino acids. Germline V gene lookup returns CDR1 LGHNA and CDR2 YNFKEQ. This CDR3 reads CASSQSPQSRGTNQNEQFF. CDR3 bases: TGTGCCAGCAGCCAATCTCCCCAATCCCGGGGGACTAACCAAAATGAGCAGTTCTTC.